This T cell receptor (beta chain) emerged from a study of naive CD8 T cells in extremely preterm neonates. Profiling relied on immunoSEQ multiplex PCR, and the TCRdb table lists in-frame clones only, not all of them. The sample records 6,500 or so clones, 98% being singletons. Overall study results and limits: Preterm neonates shared more CDR3 nucleotide sequences (about 2.5%) than older groups.

CDR3 length: 13 amino acids. Germline V gives CDR1 MNHEY, CDR2 SMNVEV (reference sequence). With 5 bases removed from V and 3 bases from J, the gap between germline ends came to 11 bases. Cord blood came from elective full-term cesareans at 37-41 weeks without labor or membrane rupture. A note on this clone: The antigen is not known.

The receptor was isolated from a newborn in good health. The sequenced sample consisted of naive CD8+ T cells from cord blood. V usage is TRBV27 and J usage is TRBJ2-7, with unresolved D. The CDR3 region has the DNA TGTGCCAGCAGTCCCCCCTCTAGCTACGAGCAGTACTTC. Its protein product is CASSPPSSYEQYF.